Listed here are 31 T cell receptor beta chains from one sample, sequenced in a study of OX40 agonist ivuxolimab in advanced cancers. The library was obtained by the immunoSEQ multiplex PCR assay. What TCRdb holds here is the immuneACCESS table cut down to in-frame rearrangements. Part of the clones is not present; checked against another copy, under half of the missing clones reflect an unresolved V gene, and the others are unexplained. For this sample there are 50,000 to 70,000 clones; just over 85% appear just once. The leading ten clones occupy roughly 1.1% of the sample. This specimen consisted of CD4+ or CD8+ T cells sorted from blood, obtained in a trial of the OX40 agonist ivuxolimab. The receptors here all came from an adult with an advanced solid tumor such as melanoma, head and neck, liver or kidney cancer.

The CDR3 is CSVDWGGYNEQFF. As DNA, the CDR3 is TGCAGCGTTGATTGGGGTGGATACAATGAGCAGTTCTTC. The chain recombines TRBV29-1 with TRBJ2-1; D is ambiguous. Germline V gene lookup returns CDR1 SQVTM and CDR2 ANQGSEA. The V end lost 3 bases, the J end lost 4 bases, and 10 bases lay between the germline ends. The CDR3 has 13 amino acids.

J is TRBJ1-1 and V is TRBV19, with D possibly TRBD1 on 6 matching bases. V shed 9 bases and J shed 8 bases, with 19 bases lying between them. Germline assignment: CDR1 LNHDA and CDR2 SQIVND (reference sequence). The CDR3 is made up of 13 amino acids. CDR3 residues: CASSTQGREEAFF. CDR3 bases: TGTGCCAGCAGCACACAGGGAAGGGAAGAAGCTTTCTTT.

This sequence joins TRBV5-8 and TRBJ1-5; possibly TRBD1 for D (6 bases). Germline CDR1 is SGHTS and CDR2 is YDEGEE. The CDR3 length is 14 residues. The germline V and J ends were trimmed by 2 bases and 5 bases, with 11 bases remaining between them. The CDR3 here is CASSLYREDQPQHF. The CDR3 DNA follows: TGTGCCAGCAGCTTATACAGGGAGGATCAGCCCCAGCATTTT.

The rearrangement uses TRBV21-1 and TRBJ2-3; whether TRBD1, the table's D call, matches the DNA was not checked. TRBV21-1 is termed a pseudogene. The CDR3 has 16 amino acids. The CDR3 loop reads CASSKVDSTAEDTQYF. In DNA, the CDR3 is TGTGCCAGCAGCAAAGTAGACAGTACAGCTGAAGATACGCAGTATTTT.

The chain couples TRBV2 to TRBJ1-1; tentatively, D is TRBD1 (6 bases). CDR1 is SNHLY and CDR2 is FYNNEI in the germline V gene. This CDR3 has 14 amino acids. With 3 bases removed from V and 4 bases from J, the gap between germline ends came to 12 bases. The chain's CDR3 is CASSDMGAGTEAFF. CDR3 nucleotide sequence: TGTGCCAGCAGTGATATGGGGGCGGGCACTGAAGCTTTCTTT.

The table lists this clone with a count of one. The V gene is TRBV6-5, the J gene TRBJ2-7; TRBD2 aligns across 11 bases. The CDR3 length is 16 residues. Germline loops: CDR1 MNHEY, CDR2 SVGAGI. Trimming cost V 0 bases and J 3 bases; bases outside gene matches: 4. CDR3 sequence (DNA): TGTGCCAGCAGTTACTCCCCGCTAGCGGGAGGCTACGAGCAGTACTTC. This codes for CASSYSPLAGGYEQYF.

This clone was recorded once. The rearrangement joins TRBV28 to TRBJ2-7; 7 bases are shared with TRBD1. From germline, CDR1 is MDHEN and CDR2 SYDVKM. Germline trimming cut 4 bases from V and 1 base from J; bases unmatched to any gene: 13. CDR3 length: 17 residues. CDR3 sequence reads: CASSSGQFSDSSYEQYF. The CDR3 DNA sequence: TGTGCCAGCAGTTCGGGACAGTTCTCGGACAGTTCCTACGAGCAGTACTTC.

The chain employs TRBV2 and TRBJ1-4; D perhaps matches TRBD1 (6 bases). CDR1 and CDR2 (germline): SNHLY, FYNNEI. The CDR3 consists of 15 residues. Trimming left V 9 bases short and J 5 bases short, with 19 bases between. The CDR3 sequence is CASNLSGDRNEKLFF. The CDR3 DNA reads as TGTGCCAGTAACCTTTCAGGGGACCGAAATGAAAAACTGTTTTTT.

The chain has TRBV14 and TRBJ2-5; D is unclear. V shed 0 bases and J shed 5 bases, with 19 bases lying between them. The germline gives CDR1 SGHDN, CDR2 FVKESK. The CDR3 runs to 17 residues. The DNA for the CDR3 is TGTGCCAGCAGCCAAGAATACCCAGTTTATAGTTTGGAGACCCAGTACTTC. Its translation: CASSQEYPVYSLETQYF.

This clone was recorded once. The chain combines TRBV7-3 with TRBJ2-1; D is unresolved. Germline V gene data show CDR1 as SGHTA and CDR2 as FQGTGA. The germline V and J ends were trimmed by 0 bases and 6 bases, with 15 bases remaining between them. This CDR3 is 16 amino acids long. The CDR3 coding sequence is TGTGCCAGCAGCTTAACGGAAAGGGCCCCAGGCAATGAGCAGTTCTTC. Translated, it gives CASSLTERAPGNEQFF.

This chain uses TRBV27 with TRBJ2-7, with D possibly being TRBD2 (6 bases). The germline V and J ends were trimmed by 6 bases and 3 bases, with 12 bases remaining between them. CDR3 length equals 13 residues. Germline CDR1 is MNHEY and CDR2 is SMNVEV (reference sequence). The CDR3 region has the DNA TGTGCCAGCAGCCGGGACTTATTCTACGAGCAGTACTTC. Translated: CASSRDLFYEQYF.

V and J are TRBV19 and TRBJ1-2; D remains ambiguous. Trimming stripped 6 bases from V and 1 base from J, with 12 bases between. Germline values: CDR1 LNHDA, CDR2 SQIVND (reference sequence). The CDR3 spans 14 residues. CDR3 DNA sequence: TGTGCCAGTAGAGGACCGACAAATAACTATGGCTACACCTTC. Translating it yields CASRGPTNNYGYTF.

The chain carries TRBV6-1 and TRBJ1-1; possibly TRBD1 for D (6 bases). CDR1 is MNHNS, CDR2 SASEGT, per germline. The CDR3 is 11 residues long. The germline V and J ends were trimmed by 7 bases and 10 bases, with 13 bases remaining between them. The CDR3 sequence: CASIQGNRAFF. Here the CDR3 DNA reads TGTGCCAGCATCCAGGGGAATAGAGCTTTCTTT.

This chain uses TRBV28 with TRBJ1-2; 8 bases map to TRBD1. This CDR3 is 15 amino acids long. CDR1 is MDHEN, CDR2 SYDVKM, per germline. With 7 bases clipped from V and 1 base from J, the junction kept 8 bases outside the gene matches. CDR3 in amino acids: CASNGQGRDNYGYTF. The CDR3, as DNA: TGTGCCAGCAACGGACAGGGTAGGGATAACTATGGCTACACCTTC.

The chain links TRBV5-1 to TRBJ2-5; the D is unclear. Germline CDR1 is SGHRS and CDR2 is YFSETQ. This CDR3 has 14 residues. V was cut by 0 bases and J by 4 bases, with 10 bases left in between. The CDR3 DNA is TGCGCCAGCAGCTTGGGGGGTATTGGAGAGACCCAGTACTTC. Residues: CASSLGGIGETQYF.

The chain combines TRBV19 with TRBJ2-7, with D possibly TRBD1 on 6 matching bases. Germline lookup yields CDR1 LNHDA and CDR2 SQIVND (reference sequence). V was cut by 10 bases and J by 1 base, with 14 bases left in between. This CDR3 region has 13 residues. The CDR3 DNA follows: TGTGCCACCTCTCAGGGGAAATCCTACGAGCAGTACTTC. Its translation is CATSQGKSYEQYF.

This chain uses TRBV5-4 with TRBJ2-7, with no clear D. Germline V gives CDR1 SGHNT, CDR2 YYREEE (reference sequence). Trimming cost V 0 bases and J 6 bases, with 10 bases left between them. The CDR3 runs to 13 residues. CDR3 DNA: TGTGCCAGCAGCTTGGCTCTAACGGGCGAGCAGTACTTC. This gives the protein CASSLALTGEQYF.

V usage is TRBV28 and J usage is TRBJ1-1; D not resolved. From germline, CDR1 is MDHEN and CDR2 SYDVKM. There are 14 residues in the CDR3. Trimming shortened V by 6 bases and J by 1 base, and 12 bases separated the two germline ends. In nucleotides, the CDR3 is TGTGCCAGCAGGCCAGCGGGCGGGAACACTGAAGCTTTCTTT. This encodes CASRPAGGNTEAFF.

The V and J genes are TRBV5-1 and TRBJ1-3; the match to TRBD1 covers 7 bases. This CDR3 has 15 amino acids. Germline lookup yields CDR1 SGHRS and CDR2 YFSETQ. The J segment lost 4 bases and the V segment lost 4 bases, leaving 8 bases of the junction unmatched. The CDR3 loop reads CASSDETGPGNTIYF. Here the CDR3 DNA reads TGCGCCAGCAGCGATGAGACAGGGCCAGGAAACACCATATATTTT. The variable domain in full, with the rest retrieved from reference TRBV5-1 and TRBJ1-3, is KAGVTQTPRYLIKTRGQQVTLSCSPISGHRSVSWYQQTPGQGLQFLFEYFSETQRNKGNFPGRFSGRQFSNSRSEMNVSTLELGDSALYLCASSDETGPGNTIYFGEGSWLTVV.

The chain couples TRBV11-2 to TRBJ2-2, with 7 bases fitting TRBD2. CDR3 length: 15 residues. Germline V gene lookup returns CDR1 SGHAT and CDR2 FQNNGV. The V segment lost 3 bases and the J segment 2 bases; nucleotides outside the gene matches: 3. DNA of the CDR3: TGTGCCAGCAGCTTGGGACTACGAAACACCGGGGAGCTGTTTTTT. The encoded protein is CASSLGLRNTGELFF.

The J gene is TRBJ1-4, the V gene TRBV4-2; D call uncertain. Germline CDR1 and CDR2: LGHNA and YNFKEQ. The V and J ends lost 0 bases and 8 bases respectively, with 10 bases between them. The CDR3 has 14 amino acids. CDR3 sequence reads: CASSQDRGREKLFF. Here the CDR3 DNA reads TGTGCCAGCAGCCAAGATCGCGGGCGGGAAAAACTGTTTTTT.

This clone was observed once. This chain connects TRBV10-3 to TRBJ1-2; 7 nucleotides line up with TRBD1. The germline CDR1 and CDR2 sequences are ENHRY and SYGVKD. V shed 2 bases and J 4 bases; nucleotides not matched to a gene: 7. The CDR3 totals 15 residues. DNA for the CDR3: TGTGCCATCAGTGAGGGGGAGGGGGCTAGCTATGGCTACACCTTC. Amino acids: CAISEGEGASYGYTF.

The chain combines TRBV27 with TRBJ1-3; D is ambiguous. Germline values: CDR1 MNHEY, CDR2 SMNVEV (reference sequence). The CDR3 extends over 14 amino acids. V dropped 0 bases and J dropped 7 bases, with 10 bases sitting between them. The CDR3 is CASSLSRQSNTIYF. The CDR3 DNA reads TGTGCCAGCAGTTTATCGCGGCAGTCCAACACCATATATTTT.

V and J are TRBV30 and TRBJ2-2; 9 bases map to TRBD1. Germline V gives CDR1 GTSNPN, CDR2 SVGIG (reference sequence). V shed 3 bases and J 4 bases; nucleotides not matched to a gene: 9. The CDR3 is made up of 16 amino acids. DNA for the CDR3: TGTGCCTGGAGAATGGCCGGGACAGGGATCACCGGGGAGCTGTTTTTT. Residues: CAWRMAGTGITGELFF.

This clone has more than one count but fewer than ten. The chain uses TRBV9 and TRBJ1-1, with D tentatively TRBD1 (5 bases). The germline gives CDR1 SGDLS, CDR2 YYNGEE. The CDR3 consists of 13 residues. The V and J ends lost 1 base and 4 bases respectively, with 8 bases between them. The CDR3 nucleotides read TGTGCCAGCAGCGTACGGGGCGGCACTGAAGCTTTCTTT. It specifies CASSVRGGTEAFF.

V usage is TRBV7-9 and J usage is TRBJ1-6; D is unclear. The CDR3 covers 14 residues. Germline loops: CDR1 SEHNR, CDR2 FQNEAQ (reference sequence). V was cut by 3 bases and J by 8 bases, with 11 bases left in between. CDR3 protein: CASSLATTHSPLHF. For the CDR3, the DNA is TGTGCCAGCAGCTTGGCCACCACTCATTCACCCCTCCACTTT.

The rearrangement uses TRBV4-2 and TRBJ2-7, with 7 nucleotides matching TRBD2. The CDR3 covers 16 residues. Germline-derived CDR1 and CDR2 are LGHNA and YNFKEQ. The J segment lost 0 bases and the V segment lost 3 bases, leaving 8 bases of the junction unmatched. The CDR3 DNA follows: TGTGCCAGCAGCCATTCCAGCGGGACCGACTCCTACGAGCAGTACTTC. Amino acids: CASSHSSGTDSYEQYF.

V gene TRBV29-1 combines with J gene TRBJ2-7, with D uncertain. Germline V gene lookup returns CDR1 SQVTM and CDR2 ANQGSEA. Deletions cut 4 bases from V and 0 bases from J, with 10 bases between. The CDR3 loop spans 13 amino acids. CDR3: CSVGAPGSYEQYF. DNA of the CDR3: TGCAGCGTTGGTGCTCCAGGCTCCTACGAGCAGTACTTC.

The chain uses TRBV28 and TRBJ2-6; D is unclear. Trimming cost V 4 bases and J 1 base, with 11 bases left between them. CDR3 length: 16 residues. From germline, CDR1 is MDHEN and CDR2 SYDVKM. The CDR3 protein is CASSSPAGSGANVLTF. In nucleotides, the CDR3 is TGTGCCAGCAGTTCCCCCGCCGGTTCTGGGGCCAACGTCCTGACTTTC.

The chain couples TRBV27 to TRBJ2-6; the match to TRBD2 covers 7 bases. V lost 6 bases to trimming and J lost 2 bases; unmatched junction nucleotides: 7. The CDR3 is 16 amino acids. Germline CDR1 reads MNHEY; CDR2 reads SMNVEV (reference sequence). As DNA, the CDR3 is TGTGCCAGCAGCCACGGGGGAGGGGCTGGGGCCAACGTCCTGACTTTC. It codes for CASSHGGGAGANVLTF.

The chain joins TRBV19 to TRBJ1-1, with D perhaps matching TRBD1 (5 bases). Germline loops: CDR1 LNHDA, CDR2 SQIVND (reference sequence). The length of the CDR3 is 14 residues. Trimming pared 8 bases from V and 5 bases from J, leaving 18 bases between. Here the CDR3 reads CASATRDGRTEAFF. For the CDR3, the DNA is TGTGCCAGTGCAACCAGGGACGGGCGGACTGAAGCTTTCTTT.